The clone carrying this T cell receptor (beta chain) was picked up a small number of times. Per the authors' pipeline: Reference gene primer amplification yielded estimated nucleated cell counts. Sequencing used immunoSEQ multiplex PCR; TCRdb keeps in-frame clones, though not all of them. That table supplies the V and J calls and clone size; D and trimming were determined from the DNA. The data show over 55,000 clones, around four fifths seen once. This sample was taken from a study of blood T cell repertoires in COVID-19. Overall study: Samples taken during acute and convalescent COVID-19 were collected in the United States, Italy and Spain. In each case, the material was cDNA or gDNA derived from T cells, B-cell-depleted T cells, or PBMCs.

The CDR3 spans 13 residues. Trimming took off 4 bases at V and 6 bases at J, with 7 bases between the two ends. Per germline, CDR1 MNHEY and CDR2 SVGAGI. The rearrangement links TRBV6-5 to TRBJ1-6; D gene uncertain. The sequence derives from a human donor in a cohort sampled during active COVID-19. The specimen was peripheral blood. CDR3 nucleotides: TGTGCCAGCAGTTTCACTTTTAATTCACCCCTCCACTTT. Its translation is CASSFTFNSPLHF.